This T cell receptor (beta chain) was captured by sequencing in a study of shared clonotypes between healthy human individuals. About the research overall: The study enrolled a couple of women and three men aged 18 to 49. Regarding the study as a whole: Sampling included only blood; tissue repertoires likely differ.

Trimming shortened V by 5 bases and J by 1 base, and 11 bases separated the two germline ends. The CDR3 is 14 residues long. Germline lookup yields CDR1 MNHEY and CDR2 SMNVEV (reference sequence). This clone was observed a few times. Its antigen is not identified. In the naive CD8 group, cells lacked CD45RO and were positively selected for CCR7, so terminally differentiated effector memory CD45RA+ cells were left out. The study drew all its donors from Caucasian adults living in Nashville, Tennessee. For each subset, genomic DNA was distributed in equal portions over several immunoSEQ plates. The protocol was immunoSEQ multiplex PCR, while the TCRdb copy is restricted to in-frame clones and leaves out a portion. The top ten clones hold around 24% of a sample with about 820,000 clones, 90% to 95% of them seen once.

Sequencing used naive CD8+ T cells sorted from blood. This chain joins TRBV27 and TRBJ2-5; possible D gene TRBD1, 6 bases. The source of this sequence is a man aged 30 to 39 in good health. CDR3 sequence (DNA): TGTGCCAGCAGTCCCGGGACAAGCCAAGAGACCCAGTACTTC. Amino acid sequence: CASSPGTSQETQYF.